These 23 T cell receptor beta chains originate from one sample sequenced in a study of graft-versus-host responses after intestinal transplantation. Their antigens are not known. Method: immunoSEQ multiplex PCR; TCRdb's copy keeps in-frame clones and lacks some. The sample yields over 75,000 clones, around 90% seen once. Sequences were derived from unstimulated CD8+ T cells sorted from spleen or lymph node cells, sampled before transplant. The receptors derive from a human donor who was the organ donor for an intestinal transplant.

The gene calls are TRBV30 and TRBJ2-2; D gene uncertain. The CDR3 loop spans 12 amino acids. Germline loops: CDR1 GTSNPN, CDR2 SVGIG (reference sequence). Between the trimmed V and J ends, which lost 5 bases and 6 bases, there was a span of 10 bases. DNA for the CDR3: TGTGCCTGGGGGGTTGGGGCCGGGGAGCTGTTTTTT. Amino acid sequence: CAWGVGAGELFF.

V usage is TRBV4-1 and J usage is TRBJ2-5, with 8 bases identical to TRBD2. The germline CDR1 and CDR2 sequences are MGHRA and YSYEKL. CDR3 length: 13 amino acids. Unmatched junction bases numbered 1, after V lost 4 bases and J lost 3 bases. CDR3 bases: TGCGCCAGCAGCCCGCGGGGGGAAGAGACCCAGTACTTC. It codes for CASSPRGEETQYF.

V gene TRBV7-9 combines with J gene TRBJ1-1; no clear D gene. CDR3 length equals 12 residues. The V end lost 1 base, the J end lost 3 bases, and 3 bases lay between the germline ends. Germline V gene lookup returns CDR1 SEHNR and CDR2 FQNEAQ (reference sequence). CDR3 coding DNA: TGTGCCAGCAGCTTAGAGTACACTGAAGCTTTCTTT. Translation: CASSLEYTEAFF.

V gene TRBV6-1 combines with J gene TRBJ1-1; D is perhaps TRBD1 (6 bases). Germline CDR1 reads MNHNS; CDR2 reads SASEGT. The CDR3 is 16 amino acids. Trimming removed 3 bases at V and 3 bases at J, with 17 bases between. The CDR3 spells CASSDDSGRGDTEAFF. In DNA, the CDR3 is TGTGCCAGCAGTGACGACTCCGGCAGGGGCGACACTGAAGCTTTCTTT.

The J gene is TRBJ2-7, the V gene TRBV13, with D tentatively TRBD2 (6 bases). The CDR3 runs 15 residues. Germline CDR1 PRHDT, CDR2 FYEKMQ (reference sequence). V was clipped by 0 bases and J by 0 bases, with 9 bases between them. The DNA of the CDR3 is TGTGCCAGCAGCTTAGGAGGAGGGATCTCCTACGAGCAGTACTTC. Translated, it gives CASSLGGGISYEQYF.

This chain connects TRBV5-1 to TRBJ2-1, with 7 bases that match TRBD2. Germline CDR1 is SGHRS and CDR2 is YFSETQ. The CDR3 has 20 residues. After removal of 4 bases from V and 0 bases from J, the junction contained 19 bases not matched to a gene. Here the CDR3 reads CASSTGLVPTPKGSYNEQFF. The DNA of the CDR3 is TGCGCCAGCAGCACCGGACTAGTACCAACACCTAAAGGCTCCTACAATGAGCAGTTCTTC.

The rearrangement links TRBV6-5 to TRBJ1-5; no clear D gene. CDR1 is MNHEY and CDR2 is SVGAGI in the germline V gene. The CDR3 consists of 14 residues. Trimming took off 0 bases at V and 4 bases at J, with 7 bases between the two ends. The DNA of the CDR3 is TGTGCCAGCAGTTACTCACGACTAAATCAGCCCCAGCATTTT. It yields the protein CASSYSRLNQPQHF.

This clone was seen only a few times. The gene calls are TRBV6-4 and TRBJ1-2; 11 positions agree with TRBD1. The V and J ends lost 4 bases and 5 bases, in that order; junction bases with no gene match: 6. Germline values: CDR1 MRHNA, CDR2 SNTAGT. CDR3 size: 15 residues. CDR3 amino acids: CASSAGQGARYGYTF. The CDR3, as DNA: TGTGCCAGCAGTGCCGGACAGGGGGCACGGTATGGCTACACCTTC.

The rearrangement links TRBV27 to TRBJ2-7; D is perhaps TRBD2 (7 bases). Germline V lookup: CDR1 MNHEY, CDR2 SMNVEV (reference sequence). Trimming removed 8 bases at V and 6 bases at J, with 17 bases between. The CDR3 totals 13 residues. CDR3 amino acids: CASGGDKSTEQYF. CDR3 DNA sequence: TGTGCCAGCGGGGGGGACAAGTCAACCGAGCAGTACTTC.

The chain links TRBV7-8 to TRBJ2-2, with 8 bases lining up with TRBD1. The CDR3 has 17 amino acids. After removal of 2 bases from V and 6 bases from J, the junction contained 11 bases not matched to a gene. Germline CDR1 reads SGHVS; CDR2 reads FQNEAQ. CDR3 DNA sequence: TGTGCCAGCAGCTTATGGGAGACAGGGGTTATGCCCGGGGAGCTGTTTTTT. It yields the protein CASSLWETGVMPGELFF.

The V and J genes are TRBV5-6 and TRBJ2-2, with TRBD1 as a possible D gene (5 bases). V was cut by 2 bases and J by 4 bases, with 15 bases left in between. Germline V gives CDR1 SGHDT, CDR2 YYEEEE. CDR3 size: 16 residues. CDR3 nucleotides: TGTGCCAGCAGCTTAATGGGGCCTTTGGGCACCGGGGAGCTGTTTTTT. This encodes CASSLMGPLGTGELFF.

The chain is built from TRBV21-1 and TRBJ1-6. TRBV21-1 is reported as a pseudogene. CDR3 length equals 15 residues. CDR3 sequence reads: CASSALHDYNSPLHF. DNA of the CDR3: TGTGCCAGCAGCGCCTTGCATGATTATAATTCACCCCTCCACTTT.

V usage is TRBV6-6 and J usage is TRBJ2-7; perhaps TRBD1 as D (5 bases). V lost 6 bases to trimming and J lost 3 bases, with 18 bases between them. The CDR3 consists of 15 residues. CDR1 and CDR2 from the germline V gene are MNHNY and SVGAGI (reference sequence). CDR3: CASRFGHGDVYEQYF. The CDR3 DNA reads TGTGCCAGCAGATTTGGACACGGCGACGTCTACGAGCAGTACTTC.

This clone has a single count. The chain joins TRBV6-5 to TRBJ1-1, with D possibly being TRBD1 (5 bases). Germline V gives CDR1 MNHEY, CDR2 SVGAGI. The CDR3 extends over 14 amino acids. The V end was cut by 5 bases, the J end by 4 bases, with 14 bases between. The CDR3 sequence is CASSQTWGGTEAFF. The CDR3 bases are TGTGCCAGCAGTCAGACATGGGGGGGCACTGAAGCTTTCTTT.

Only one count was recorded for this clone. The chain is built from TRBV5-4 and TRBJ1-2, with TRBD1 matching 7 bases. Trimming cost V 4 bases and J 6 bases; bases outside gene matches: 9. The CDR3 sequence is 14 residues long. Germline CDR1 and CDR2: SGHNT and YYREEE (reference sequence). This CDR3 is CASSLLDREDGYTF. Written as DNA, the CDR3 is TGTGCCAGCAGCCTATTAGACAGGGAAGATGGCTACACCTTC.

V usage is TRBV27 and J usage is TRBJ2-2, with no clear D. Germline V gene data show CDR1 as MNHEY and CDR2 as SMNVEV (reference sequence). This CDR3 has 17 residues. Deletions cut 7 bases from V and 6 bases from J, with 24 bases between. This CDR3 is CASTITTGPLSPGELFF. The CDR3 DNA reads TGTGCCAGCACCATAACTACGGGCCCCCTATCCCCCGGGGAGCTGTTTTTT.

This rearrangement joins TRBV7-6 to TRBJ2-5, with D possibly matching TRBD2 (7 bases). V was clipped by 1 base and J by 6 bases, with 9 bases between them. This CDR3 is built from 13 residues. Germline lookup yields CDR1 SGHVS and CDR2 FNYEAQ. CDR3 nucleotide sequence: TGTGCCAGCAGCTTAGAGGGGGGGAAGACCCAGTACTTC. This gives the protein CASSLEGGKTQYF.

The J gene is TRBJ1-3, the V gene TRBV4-2; D is undetermined. Germline V gives CDR1 LGHNA, CDR2 YNFKEQ. This CDR3 spans 15 amino acids. Trimming took off 1 base at V and 2 bases at J, with 9 bases between the two ends. The CDR3 nucleotides read TGTGCCAGCAGCCAAGGAGGTAGGGCTGGAAACACCATATATTTT. It is translated as CASSQGGRAGNTIYF.

The rearrangement joins TRBV27 to TRBJ2-5, with D uncertain. This CDR3 is built from 15 residues. Germline CDR1 reads MNHEY; CDR2 reads SMNVEV (reference sequence). The ends were cut back, 5 bases at V and 0 bases at J, with 13 bases in the middle. The CDR3 sequence: CASSKAVTYQETQYF. CDR3 in DNA: TGTGCCAGCAGTAAGGCCGTGACCTACCAAGAGACCCAGTACTTC.

The CDR3 spells CASSPTGPQHF. The CDR3 bases are TGTGCCAGCAGTCCAACGGGGCCCCAGCATTTT. The gene calls are TRBV28 and TRBJ1-5; D is uncertain. From germline, CDR1 is MDHEN and CDR2 SYDVKM. The CDR3 length is 11 residues. V was cut by 5 bases and J by 9 bases, with 8 bases left in between.

This chain uses TRBV5-1 with TRBJ2-3, with D perhaps matching TRBD1 (6 bases). In germline, CDR1 is SGHRS, CDR2 YFSETQ. V was shortened by 2 bases and J by 3 bases, with 10 bases between the two germline ends. The CDR3 extends over 14 amino acids. The CDR3: CASSFGQGTDTQYF. The CDR3 nucleotides read TGCGCCAGCAGCTTTGGGCAGGGGACAGATACGCAGTATTTT.

This rearrangement joins TRBV7-9 to TRBJ2-7; TRBD1 matches at 9 bases. Per the germline V gene, CDR1 is SEHNR and CDR2 is FQNEAQ (reference sequence). Trimming at V came to 4 bases and at J to 4 bases, leaving 5 bases not matched to a gene. The CDR3 loop spans 14 amino acids. CDR3 in amino acids: CASSSRDRVYEQYF. CDR3 nucleotide sequence: TGTGCCAGCAGCTCAAGGGACAGGGTTTACGAGCAGTACTTC.

The genes are TRBV2 and TRBJ2-7; 11 bases map to TRBD2. The CDR3 contains 15 residues. V trimming: 4 bases; J trimming: 0 bases; junction bases outside the gene matches: 2. Germline V lookup: CDR1 SNHLY, CDR2 FYNNEI. The DNA for the CDR3 is TGTGCCAGCAGTGGACTAGCGGGGACCTCCTACGAGCAGTACTTC. This encodes CASSGLAGTSYEQYF. Full variable domain (remainder filled in from reference TRBV2 and TRBJ2-7): EPEVTQTPSHQVTQMGQEVILRCVPISNHLYFYWYRQILGQKVEFLVSFYNNEISEKSEIFDDQFSVERPDGSNFTLKIRSTKLEDSAMYFCASSGLAGTSYEQYFGPGTRLTVT.